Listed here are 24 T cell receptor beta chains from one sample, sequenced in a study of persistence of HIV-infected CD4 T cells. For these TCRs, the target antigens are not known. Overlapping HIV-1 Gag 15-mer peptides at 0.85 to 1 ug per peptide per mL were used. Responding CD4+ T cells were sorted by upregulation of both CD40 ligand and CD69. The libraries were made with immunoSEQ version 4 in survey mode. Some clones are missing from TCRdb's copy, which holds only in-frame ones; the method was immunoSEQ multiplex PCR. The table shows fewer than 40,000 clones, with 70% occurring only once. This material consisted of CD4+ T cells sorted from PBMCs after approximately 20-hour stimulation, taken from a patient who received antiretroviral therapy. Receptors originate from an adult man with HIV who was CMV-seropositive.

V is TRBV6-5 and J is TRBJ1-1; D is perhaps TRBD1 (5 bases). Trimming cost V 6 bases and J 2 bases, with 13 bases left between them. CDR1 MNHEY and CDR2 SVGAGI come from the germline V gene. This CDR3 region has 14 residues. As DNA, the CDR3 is TGTGCCAGCAGCGCAGCCGGGGACAACACTGAAGCTTTCTTT. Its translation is CASSAAGDNTEAFF.

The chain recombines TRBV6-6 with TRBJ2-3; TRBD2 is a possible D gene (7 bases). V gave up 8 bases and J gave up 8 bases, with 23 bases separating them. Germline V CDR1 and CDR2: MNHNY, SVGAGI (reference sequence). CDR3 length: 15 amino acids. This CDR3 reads CASLSGTPAGSTQYF. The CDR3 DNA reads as TGTGCCAGCCTCAGCGGGACACCAGCAGGGAGTACGCAGTATTTT.

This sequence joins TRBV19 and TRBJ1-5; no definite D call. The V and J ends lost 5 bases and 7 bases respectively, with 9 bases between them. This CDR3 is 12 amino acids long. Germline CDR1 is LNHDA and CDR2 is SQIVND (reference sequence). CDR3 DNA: TGTGCCAGTAGTTTCGAGAGGCAGCCCCAGCATTTT. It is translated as CASSFERQPQHF.

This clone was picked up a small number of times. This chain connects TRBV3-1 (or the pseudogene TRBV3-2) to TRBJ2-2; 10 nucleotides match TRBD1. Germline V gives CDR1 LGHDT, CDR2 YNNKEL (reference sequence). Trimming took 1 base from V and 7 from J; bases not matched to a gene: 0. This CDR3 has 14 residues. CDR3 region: CASSQGDRGGELFF. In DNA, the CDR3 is TGTGCCAGCAGCCAAGGGGACAGGGGCGGGGAGCTGTTTTTT.

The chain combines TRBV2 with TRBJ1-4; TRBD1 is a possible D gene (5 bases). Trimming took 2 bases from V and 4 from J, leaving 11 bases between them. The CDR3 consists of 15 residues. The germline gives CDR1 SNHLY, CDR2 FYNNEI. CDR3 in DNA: TGTGCCAGCAGTGAATCGGGGGGAGGTAATGAAAAACTGTTTTTT. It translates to CASSESGGGNEKLFF.

CDR3 protein: CASSMGTLAGEQYF. The CDR3 nucleotides are TGTGCCAGTAGTATGGGAACACTAGCGGGCGAGCAGTACTTC. The genes are TRBV19 and TRBJ2-7, with 9 nucleotides matching TRBD2. Per germline, CDR1 LNHDA and CDR2 SQIVND (reference sequence). This CDR3 region has 14 residues. V lost 3 bases and J lost 6; bases outside the gene matches: 6.

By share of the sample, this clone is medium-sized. The CDR3 nucleotides are TGTGCCAGCAGCCCCACGGGGGCGGGGATCTCAACAGATACGCAGTATTTT. It is translated as CASSPTGAGISTDTQYF. The chain joins TRBV7-6 to TRBJ2-3; D is possibly TRBD1 or TRBD2 (6 bases each). Between the trimmed V and J ends, which lost 5 bases and 3 bases, there was a span of 21 bases. The CDR3 runs to 17 residues. Germline V gene lookup returns CDR1 SGHVS and CDR2 FNYEAQ.

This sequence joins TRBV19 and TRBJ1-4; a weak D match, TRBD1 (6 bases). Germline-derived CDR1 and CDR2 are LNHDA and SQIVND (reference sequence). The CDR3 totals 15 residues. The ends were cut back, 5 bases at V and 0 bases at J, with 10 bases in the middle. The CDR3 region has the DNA TGTGCCAGTAGTGTACAGGGCGCAACTAATGAAAAACTGTTTTTT. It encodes CASSVQGATNEKLFF.

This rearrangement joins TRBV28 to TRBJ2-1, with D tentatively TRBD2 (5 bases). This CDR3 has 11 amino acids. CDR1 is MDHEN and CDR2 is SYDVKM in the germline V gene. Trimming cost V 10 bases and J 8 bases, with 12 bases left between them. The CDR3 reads CAIWGADEQFF. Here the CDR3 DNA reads TGTGCCATCTGGGGAGCGGATGAGCAGTTCTTC.

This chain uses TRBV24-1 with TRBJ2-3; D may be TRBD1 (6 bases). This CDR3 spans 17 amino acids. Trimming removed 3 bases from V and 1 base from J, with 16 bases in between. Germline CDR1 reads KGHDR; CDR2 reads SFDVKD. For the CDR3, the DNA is TGTGCCACCAGTGATCTCGGCAGGGGTTTTGGCACAGATACGCAGTATTTT. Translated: CATSDLGRGFGTDTQYF.

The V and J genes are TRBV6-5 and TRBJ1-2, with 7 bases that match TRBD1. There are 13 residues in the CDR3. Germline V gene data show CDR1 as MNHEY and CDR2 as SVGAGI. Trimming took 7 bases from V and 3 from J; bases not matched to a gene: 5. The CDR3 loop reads CASKGGGDYGYTF. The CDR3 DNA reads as TGTGCCAGCAAAGGAGGGGGCGACTATGGCTACACCTTC.

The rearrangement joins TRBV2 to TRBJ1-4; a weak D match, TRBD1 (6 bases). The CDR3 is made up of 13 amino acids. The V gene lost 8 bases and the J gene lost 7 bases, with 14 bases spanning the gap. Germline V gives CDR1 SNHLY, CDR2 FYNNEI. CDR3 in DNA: TGTGCCAGCTGGGGGGGGCCAGGTGAAAAACTGTTTTTT. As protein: CASWGGPGEKLFF.

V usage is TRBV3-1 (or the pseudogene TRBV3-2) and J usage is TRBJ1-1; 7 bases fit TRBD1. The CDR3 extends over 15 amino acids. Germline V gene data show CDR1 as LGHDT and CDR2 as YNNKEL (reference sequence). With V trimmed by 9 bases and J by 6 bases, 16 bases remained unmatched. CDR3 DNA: TGTGCCAGTGCCGGGACAGTTAGTGGCGGGGCTGAAGCTTTCTTT. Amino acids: CASAGTVSGGAEAFF.

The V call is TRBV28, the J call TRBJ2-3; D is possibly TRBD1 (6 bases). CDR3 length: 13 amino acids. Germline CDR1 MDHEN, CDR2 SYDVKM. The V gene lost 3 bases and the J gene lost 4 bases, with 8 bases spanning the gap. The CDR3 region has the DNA TGTGCCAGCAGTTTGGACAGTGCAGATACGCAGTATTTT. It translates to CASSLDSADTQYF.

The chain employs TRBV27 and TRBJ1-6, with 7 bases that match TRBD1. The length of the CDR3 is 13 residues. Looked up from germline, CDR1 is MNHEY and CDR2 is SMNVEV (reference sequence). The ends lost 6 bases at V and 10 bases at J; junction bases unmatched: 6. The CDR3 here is CASRDRVRSPLHF. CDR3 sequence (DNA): TGTGCCAGCAGAGACAGGGTACGATCACCCCTCCACTTT.

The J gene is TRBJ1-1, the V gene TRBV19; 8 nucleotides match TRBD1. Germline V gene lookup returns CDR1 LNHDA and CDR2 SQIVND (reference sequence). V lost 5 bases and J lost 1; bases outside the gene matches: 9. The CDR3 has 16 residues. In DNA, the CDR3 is TGTGCCAGTAGTTTTCGGCCGGGACAGGCGAACACTGAAGCTTTCTTT. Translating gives CASSFRPGQANTEAFF.

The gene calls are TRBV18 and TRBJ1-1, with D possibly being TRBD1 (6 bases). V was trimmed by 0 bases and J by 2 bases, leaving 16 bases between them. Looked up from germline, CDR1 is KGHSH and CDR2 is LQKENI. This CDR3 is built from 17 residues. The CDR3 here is CASSPPTGTHLNTEAFF. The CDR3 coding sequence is TGTGCCAGCTCACCACCGACGGGGACACACCTAAACACTGAAGCTTTCTTT.

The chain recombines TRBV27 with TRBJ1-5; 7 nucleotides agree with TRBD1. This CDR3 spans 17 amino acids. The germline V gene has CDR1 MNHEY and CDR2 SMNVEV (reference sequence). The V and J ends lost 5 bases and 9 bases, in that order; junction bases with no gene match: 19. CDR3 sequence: CASSPRGSRGQGGPQHF. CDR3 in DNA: TGTGCCAGCAGTCCTAGAGGGTCAAGGGGGCAGGGTGGGCCCCAGCATTTT.

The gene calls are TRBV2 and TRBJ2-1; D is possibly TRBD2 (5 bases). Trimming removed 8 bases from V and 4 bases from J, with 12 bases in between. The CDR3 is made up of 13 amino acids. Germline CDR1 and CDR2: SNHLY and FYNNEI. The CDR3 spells CASLLVGYNEQFF. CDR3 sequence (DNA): TGTGCCAGCTTACTAGTCGGATACAATGAGCAGTTCTTC.

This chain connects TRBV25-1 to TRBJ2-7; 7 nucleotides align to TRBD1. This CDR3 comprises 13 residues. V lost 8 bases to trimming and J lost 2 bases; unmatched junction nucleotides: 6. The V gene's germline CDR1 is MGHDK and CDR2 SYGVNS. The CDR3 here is CASGRGQPYEQYF. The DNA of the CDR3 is TGTGCCAGCGGAAGGGGACAGCCCTACGAGCAGTACTTC.

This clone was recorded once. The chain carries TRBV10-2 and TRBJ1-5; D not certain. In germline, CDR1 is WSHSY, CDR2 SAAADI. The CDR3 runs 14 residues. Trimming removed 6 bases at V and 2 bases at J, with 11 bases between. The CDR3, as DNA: TGCGCCAGCAGGATGGGTAGCGGCAATCAGCCCCAGCATTTT. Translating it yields CASRMGSGNQPQHF.

The CDR3 nucleotides read TGTGCCAGTCGGCAGGCGAGCTCCTATAATTCACCCCTCCACTTT. Translated, it gives CASRQASSYNSPLHF. The chain joins TRBV2 to TRBJ1-6; D ambiguous. The germline CDR1 and CDR2 sequences are SNHLY and FYNNEI. The germline V and J ends were trimmed by 9 bases and 0 bases, with 12 bases remaining between them. This CDR3 has 15 residues.

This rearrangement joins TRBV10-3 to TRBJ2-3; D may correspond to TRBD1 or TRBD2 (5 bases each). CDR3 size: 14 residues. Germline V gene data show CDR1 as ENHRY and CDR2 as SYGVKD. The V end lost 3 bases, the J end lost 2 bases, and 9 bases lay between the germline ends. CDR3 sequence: CAISDRGPTDTQYF. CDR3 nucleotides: TGTGCCATCAGTGATAGGGGACCCACAGATACGCAGTATTTT.

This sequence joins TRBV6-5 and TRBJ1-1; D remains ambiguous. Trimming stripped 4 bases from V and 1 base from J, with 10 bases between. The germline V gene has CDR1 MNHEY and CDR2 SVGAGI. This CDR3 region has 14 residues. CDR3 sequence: CASSSPHRNTEAFF. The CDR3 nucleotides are TGTGCCAGCAGTTCCCCACACAGGAACACTGAAGCTTTCTTT.